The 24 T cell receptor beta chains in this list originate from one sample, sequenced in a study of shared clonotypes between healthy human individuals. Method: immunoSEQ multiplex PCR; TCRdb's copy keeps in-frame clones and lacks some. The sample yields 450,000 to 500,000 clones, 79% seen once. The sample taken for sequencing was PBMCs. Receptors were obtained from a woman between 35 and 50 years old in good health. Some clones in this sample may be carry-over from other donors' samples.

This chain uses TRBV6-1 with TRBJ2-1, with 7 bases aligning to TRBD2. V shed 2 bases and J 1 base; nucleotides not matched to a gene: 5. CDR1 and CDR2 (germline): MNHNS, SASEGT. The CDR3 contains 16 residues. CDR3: CASSEQLARSYNEQFF. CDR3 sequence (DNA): TGTGCCAGCAGTGAACAACTAGCGCGGTCCTACAATGAGCAGTTCTTC.

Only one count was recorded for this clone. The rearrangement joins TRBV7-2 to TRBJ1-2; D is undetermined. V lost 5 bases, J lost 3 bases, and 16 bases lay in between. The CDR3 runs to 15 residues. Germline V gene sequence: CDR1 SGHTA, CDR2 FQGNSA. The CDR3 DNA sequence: TGTGCCAGCAGCCCCGGGCCCGGGCGGGACTATGGCTACACCTTC. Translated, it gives CASSPGPGRDYGYTF.

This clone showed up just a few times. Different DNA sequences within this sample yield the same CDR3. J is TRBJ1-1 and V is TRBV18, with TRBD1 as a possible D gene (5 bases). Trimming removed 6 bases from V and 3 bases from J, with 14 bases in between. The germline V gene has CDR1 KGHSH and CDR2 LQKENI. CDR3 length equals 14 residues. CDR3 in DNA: TGTGCCAGCTCCCCGGGGGGGGGACACACTGAAGCTTTCTTT. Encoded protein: CASSPGGGHTEAFF. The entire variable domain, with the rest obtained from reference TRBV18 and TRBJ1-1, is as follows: NAGVMQNPRHLVRRRGQEARLRCSPMKGHSHVYWYRQLPEEGLKFMVYLQKENIIDESGMPKERFSAEFPKEGPSILRIQQVVRGDSAAYFCASSPGGGHTEAFFGQGTRLTVV.

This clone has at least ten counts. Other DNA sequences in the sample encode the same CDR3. The CDR3 nucleotides read TGTGCCAGCAGCTTAGACGTAAATGAGCAGTTCTTC. Encoded protein: CASSLDVNEQFF. The chain combines TRBV7-9 with TRBJ2-1, with D unclear. CDR1 SEHNR and CDR2 FQNEAQ come from the germline V gene (reference sequence). V dropped 1 base and J dropped 7 bases, with 5 bases sitting between them. This CDR3 is 12 amino acids long.

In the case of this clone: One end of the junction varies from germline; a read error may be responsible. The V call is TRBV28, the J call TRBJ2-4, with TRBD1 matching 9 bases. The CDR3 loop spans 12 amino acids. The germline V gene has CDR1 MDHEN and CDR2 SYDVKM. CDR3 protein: CASRTRRDREDF. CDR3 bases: TGTGCCAGCAGGACCCGCCGGGACAGGGAAGACTTC.

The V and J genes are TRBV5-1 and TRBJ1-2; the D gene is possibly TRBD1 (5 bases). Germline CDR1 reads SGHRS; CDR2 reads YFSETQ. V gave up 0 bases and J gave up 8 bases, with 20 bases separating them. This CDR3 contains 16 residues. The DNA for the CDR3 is TGCGCCAGCAGCTTGGGGCCTCGACAGCCAACTAAGGGCTACACCTTC. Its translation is CASSLGPRQPTKGYTF.

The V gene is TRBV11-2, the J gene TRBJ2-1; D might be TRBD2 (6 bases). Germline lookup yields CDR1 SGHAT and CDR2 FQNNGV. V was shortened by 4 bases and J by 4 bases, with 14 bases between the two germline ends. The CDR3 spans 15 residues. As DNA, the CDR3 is TGTGCCAGCAGCTCAGGAGGGCGGGTTTACAATGAGCAGTTCTTC. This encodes CASSSGGRVYNEQFF. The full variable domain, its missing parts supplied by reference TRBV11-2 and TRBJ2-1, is EAGVAQSPRYKIIEKRQSVAFWCNPISGHATLYWYQQILGQGPKLLIQFQNNGVVDDSQLPKDRFSAERLKGVDSTLKIQPAKLEDSAVYLCASSSGGRVYNEQFFGPGTRLTVL.

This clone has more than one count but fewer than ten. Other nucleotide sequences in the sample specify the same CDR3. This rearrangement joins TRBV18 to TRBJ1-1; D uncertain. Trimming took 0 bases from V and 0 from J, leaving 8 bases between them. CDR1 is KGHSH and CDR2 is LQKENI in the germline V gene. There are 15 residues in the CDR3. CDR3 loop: CASSPPRAMNTEAFF. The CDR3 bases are TGTGCCAGCTCACCACCGAGGGCAATGAACACTGAAGCTTTCTTT.

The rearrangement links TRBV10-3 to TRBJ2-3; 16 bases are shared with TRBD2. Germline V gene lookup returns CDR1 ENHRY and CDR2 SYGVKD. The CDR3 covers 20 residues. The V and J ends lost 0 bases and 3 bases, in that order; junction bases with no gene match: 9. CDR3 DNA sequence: TGTGCCATCAGTGAGTCACCGCCGGGACTAGCGGGAGGGAGGACAGATACGCAGTATTTT. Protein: CAISESPPGLAGGRTDTQYF.

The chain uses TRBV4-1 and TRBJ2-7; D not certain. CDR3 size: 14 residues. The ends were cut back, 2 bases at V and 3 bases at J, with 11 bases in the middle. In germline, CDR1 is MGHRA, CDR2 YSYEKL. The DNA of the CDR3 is TGCGCCAGCAGCCAAAGTGGGAACGTCTACGAGCAGTACTTC. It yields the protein CASSQSGNVYEQYF.

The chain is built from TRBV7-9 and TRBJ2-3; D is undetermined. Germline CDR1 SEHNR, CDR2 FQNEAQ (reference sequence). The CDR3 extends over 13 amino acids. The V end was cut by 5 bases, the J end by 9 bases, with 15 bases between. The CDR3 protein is CASSPTGPATQYF. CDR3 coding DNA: TGTGCCAGCAGCCCGACCGGGCCAGCGACGCAGTATTTT. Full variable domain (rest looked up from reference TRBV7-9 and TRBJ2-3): DTGVSQNPRHKITKRGQNVTFRCDPISEHNRLYWYRQTLGQGPEFLTYFQNEAQLEKSRLLSDRFSAERPKGSFSTLEIQRTEQGDSAMYLCASSPTGPATQYFGPGTRLTVL.

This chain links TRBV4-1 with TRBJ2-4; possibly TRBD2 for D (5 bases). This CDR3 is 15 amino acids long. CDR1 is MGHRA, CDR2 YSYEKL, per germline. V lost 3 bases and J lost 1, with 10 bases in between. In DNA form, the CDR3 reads TGCGCCAGCAGCCAGGTCCCGGGGGCCAAAAACATTCAGTACTTC. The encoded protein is CASSQVPGAKNIQYF.

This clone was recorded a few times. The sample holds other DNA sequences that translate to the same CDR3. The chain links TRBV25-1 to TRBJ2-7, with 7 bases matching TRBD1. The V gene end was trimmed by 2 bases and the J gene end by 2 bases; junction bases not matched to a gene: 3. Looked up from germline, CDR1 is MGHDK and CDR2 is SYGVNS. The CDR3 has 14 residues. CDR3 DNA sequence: TGTGCCAGCAGTGAACCGGGACAGACCTACGAGCAGTACTTC. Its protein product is CASSEPGQTYEQYF.

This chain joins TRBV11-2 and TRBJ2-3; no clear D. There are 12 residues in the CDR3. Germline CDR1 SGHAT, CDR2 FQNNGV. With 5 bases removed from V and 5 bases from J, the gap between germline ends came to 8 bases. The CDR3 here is CASSLQGDTQYF. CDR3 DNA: TGTGCCAGCAGCCTGCAAGGAGATACGCAGTATTTT.

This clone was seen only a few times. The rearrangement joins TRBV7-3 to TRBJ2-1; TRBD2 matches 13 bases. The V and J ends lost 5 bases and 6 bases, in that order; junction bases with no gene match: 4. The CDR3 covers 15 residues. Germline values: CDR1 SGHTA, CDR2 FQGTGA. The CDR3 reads CASSPTSGRVNEQFF. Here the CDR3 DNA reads TGTGCCAGCAGCCCCACTAGCGGGAGGGTCAATGAGCAGTTCTTC.

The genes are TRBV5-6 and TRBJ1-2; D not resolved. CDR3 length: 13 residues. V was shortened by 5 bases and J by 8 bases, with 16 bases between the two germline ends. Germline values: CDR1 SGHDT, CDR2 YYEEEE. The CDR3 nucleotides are TGTGCCAGCAGTTTGAGCCGGGTTCAAGGCTACACCTTC. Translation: CASSLSRVQGYTF.

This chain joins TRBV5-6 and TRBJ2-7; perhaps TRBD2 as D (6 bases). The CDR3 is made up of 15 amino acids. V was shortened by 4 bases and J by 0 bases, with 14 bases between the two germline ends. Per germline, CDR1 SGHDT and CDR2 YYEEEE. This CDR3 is CASSIIAASSYEQYF. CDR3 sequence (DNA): TGTGCCAGCAGCATAATAGCGGCCTCCTCCTACGAGCAGTACTTC.

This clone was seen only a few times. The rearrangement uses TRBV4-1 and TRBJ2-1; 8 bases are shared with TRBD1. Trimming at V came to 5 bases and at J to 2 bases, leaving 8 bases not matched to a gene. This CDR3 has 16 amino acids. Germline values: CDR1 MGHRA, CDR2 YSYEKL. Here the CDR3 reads CASSKRSQGAYNEQFF. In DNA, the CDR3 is TGCGCCAGCAGCAAAAGGTCACAGGGGGCCTACAATGAGCAGTTCTTC.

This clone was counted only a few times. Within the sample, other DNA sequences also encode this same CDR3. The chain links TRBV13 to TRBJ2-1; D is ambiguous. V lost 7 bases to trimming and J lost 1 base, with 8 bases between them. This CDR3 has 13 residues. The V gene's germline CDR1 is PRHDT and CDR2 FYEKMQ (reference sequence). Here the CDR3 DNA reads TGTGCCAGCAAAGTAGGGTCCTACAATGAGCAGTTCTTC. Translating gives CASKVGSYNEQFF.

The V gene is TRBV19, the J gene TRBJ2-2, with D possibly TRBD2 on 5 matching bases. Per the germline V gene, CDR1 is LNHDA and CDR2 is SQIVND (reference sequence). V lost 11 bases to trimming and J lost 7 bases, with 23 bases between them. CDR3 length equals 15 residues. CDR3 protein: CASSAGGGWVGELFF. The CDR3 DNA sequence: TGTGCCTCCTCGGCCGGTGGAGGATGGGTCGGGGAGCTGTTTTTT.

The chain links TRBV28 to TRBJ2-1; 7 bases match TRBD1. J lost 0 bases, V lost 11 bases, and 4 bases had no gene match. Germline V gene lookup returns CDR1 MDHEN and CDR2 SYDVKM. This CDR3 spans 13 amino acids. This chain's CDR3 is CAVQGSSYNEQFF. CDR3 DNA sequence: TGTGCCGTACAGGGGAGCTCCTACAATGAGCAGTTCTTC.

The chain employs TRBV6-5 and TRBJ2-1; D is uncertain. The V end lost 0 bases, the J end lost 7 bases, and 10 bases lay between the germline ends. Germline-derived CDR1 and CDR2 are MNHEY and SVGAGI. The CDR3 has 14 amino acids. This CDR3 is CASSYSRSVNEQFF. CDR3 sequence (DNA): TGTGCCAGCAGTTACTCGCGATCCGTGAATGAGCAGTTCTTC.

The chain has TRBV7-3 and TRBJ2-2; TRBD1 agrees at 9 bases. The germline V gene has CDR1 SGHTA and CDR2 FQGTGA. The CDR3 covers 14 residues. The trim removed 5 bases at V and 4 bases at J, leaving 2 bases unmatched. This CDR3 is CASSRQGGTGELFF. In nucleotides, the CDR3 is TGTGCCAGCAGCCGACAGGGGGGCACCGGGGAGCTGTTTTTT. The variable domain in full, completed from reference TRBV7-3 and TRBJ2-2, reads GAGVSQTPSNKVTEKGKYVELRCDPISGHTALYWYRQSLGQGPEFLIYFQGTGAADDSGLPNDRFFAVRPEGSVSTLKIQRTERGDSAVYLCASSRQGGTGELFFGEGSRLTVL.

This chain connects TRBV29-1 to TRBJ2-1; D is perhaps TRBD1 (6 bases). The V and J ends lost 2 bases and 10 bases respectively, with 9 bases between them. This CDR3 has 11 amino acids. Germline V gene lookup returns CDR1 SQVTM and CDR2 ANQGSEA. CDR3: CSVESGQEQFF. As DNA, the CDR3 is TGCAGCGTTGAATCCGGACAGGAGCAGTTCTTC.